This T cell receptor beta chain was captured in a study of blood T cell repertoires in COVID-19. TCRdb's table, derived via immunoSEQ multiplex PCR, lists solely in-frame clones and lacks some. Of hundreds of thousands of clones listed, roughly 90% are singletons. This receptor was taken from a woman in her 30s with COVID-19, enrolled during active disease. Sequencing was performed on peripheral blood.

The CDR3 region has the DNA TGTGCTTGTACAGGGGTTAATTATAATGAGCAGTTCTTC. Amino acids: CACTGVNYNEQFF. V is TRBV19 and J is TRBJ2-1; the match to TRBD1 covers 7 bases. Looked up from germline, CDR1 is LNHDA and CDR2 is SQIVND (reference sequence). The CDR3 runs to 13 residues.